This T cell receptor (beta chain) was identified during a study of blood T cell repertoires in COVID-19. The CDR3 spans 14 residues. Germline values: CDR1 SEHNR, CDR2 FQNEAQ (reference sequence). The V segment lost 3 bases and the J segment 2 bases; nucleotides outside the gene matches: 3. The method was immunoSEQ multiplex PCR; TCRdb's version includes in-frame clones alone and lacks a portion of them. The repertoire has 75,000 to 90,000 clones, around 84% of them found once; the top ten carry roughly 8%. The sequence was obtained from a man aged 80 or over with active or convalescent COVID-19. The sequenced sample was peripheral blood. This chain connects TRBV7-9 to TRBJ1-1; 7 positions agree with TRBD1. CDR3 sequence reads: CASSLGQLNTEAFF. CDR3 nucleotides: TGTGCCAGCAGCTTGGGACAGTTAAACACTGAAGCTTTCTTT.